These 28 T cell receptor beta chains were all obtained from the same sample, sequenced in a study of blood T cell repertoires in COVID-19. Libraries were prepared by immunoSEQ multiplex PCR; TCRdb keeps only in-frame clonotypes and omits some of them. This sample yields around 280,000 clones, of which approximately 84% are seen a single time; about 2.2% belongs to the top ten. The sample comprised peripheral blood. The receptor set was obtained from a woman aged 30 to 39 who had recovered from COVID-19.

The chain couples TRBV28 to TRBJ2-3; 8 bases match TRBD2. The CDR3 covers 16 residues. In germline, CDR1 is MDHEN, CDR2 SYDVKM. V shed 6 bases and J 3 bases; nucleotides not matched to a gene: 11. The CDR3 sequence is CASRSGAGVGTDTQYF. CDR3 bases: TGTGCCAGCAGGTCGGGAGCGGGAGTTGGTACAGATACGCAGTATTTT.

V usage is TRBV19 and J usage is TRBJ1-3; D gene ambiguous. From germline, CDR1 is LNHDA and CDR2 SQIVND (reference sequence). CDR3 size: 14 residues. V shed 5 bases and J shed 1 base, with 9 bases lying between them. This chain's CDR3 is CASSAVVSGNTIYF. The CDR3 coding sequence is TGTGCCAGTAGTGCGGTTGTTTCTGGAAACACCATATATTTT.

The genes are TRBV6-6 and TRBJ2-1; possibly TRBD2 for D (5 bases). This CDR3 has 15 residues. The germline V and J ends were trimmed by 5 bases and 1 base, with 12 bases remaining between them. Germline V CDR1 and CDR2: MNHNY, SVGAGI (reference sequence). The CDR3 region has the DNA TGTGCCAGCAGTCCCTTCGGGGAATCCTACAATGAGCAGTTCTTC. It translates to CASSPFGESYNEQFF.

The chain employs TRBV27 and TRBJ2-7; D is possibly TRBD2 (5 bases). The CDR3 is made up of 13 amino acids. The germline CDR1 and CDR2 sequences are MNHEY and SMNVEV (reference sequence). Trimming left V 2 bases short and J 3 bases short, with 8 bases between. The CDR3 loop reads CASSLRGFYEQYF. Here the CDR3 DNA reads TGTGCCAGCAGTTTAAGAGGGTTCTACGAGCAGTACTTC.

The chain couples TRBV19 to TRBJ2-5; 7 bases align to TRBD1. V was clipped by 3 bases and J by 4 bases; unmatched bases: 5. This CDR3 is 14 amino acids long. CDR1 and CDR2 (germline): LNHDA, SQIVND (reference sequence). Here the CDR3 reads CASSIMAGGETQYF. The CDR3 DNA reads as TGTGCCAGTAGTATTATGGCAGGGGGAGAGACCCAGTACTTC.

The chain uses TRBV19 and TRBJ2-7; D not resolved. Germline CDR1 is LNHDA and CDR2 is SQIVND (reference sequence). Trimming took 3 bases from V and 2 from J, leaving 17 bases between them. This CDR3 spans 16 amino acids. CDR3 bases: TGTGCCAGTAGTATTAGACACTCCCCCCCCACCTACGAGCAGTACTTC. Protein sequence: CASSIRHSPPTYEQYF.

This chain connects TRBV5-6 to TRBJ2-1; unclear D gene. Germline CDR1 and CDR2: SGHDT and YYEEEE. CDR3 size: 15 residues. The germline V and J ends were trimmed by 7 bases and 4 bases, with 18 bases remaining between them. Written as DNA, the CDR3 is TGTGCCAGCTCCCTGGGCCTTCTCAGGTACAATGAGCAGTTCTTC. Encoded protein: CASSLGLLRYNEQFF.

The chain links TRBV11-1 to TRBJ2-2, with D tentatively TRBD1 (6 bases). CDR1 is SGHAT, CDR2 FQDESV, per germline (reference sequence). The length of the CDR3 is 16 residues. V was clipped by 5 bases and J by 4 bases, with 17 bases between them. DNA of the CDR3: TGTGCCAGCAGCCGGCAGGGGTATTCGACCACCGGGGAGCTGTTTTTT. Its translation: CASSRQGYSTTGELFF.

The V and J genes are TRBV19 and TRBJ2-5; the match to TRBD2 covers 10 bases. The CDR3 loop spans 16 amino acids. V was pared by 4 bases and J by 5 bases, with 10 bases of the junction left unmatched. Germline CDR1 LNHDA, CDR2 SQIVND (reference sequence). In DNA, the CDR3 is TGTGCCAGTAGTACCAGACTAGCGGGTCCCGGGGAGACCCAGTACTTC. It encodes CASSTRLAGPGETQYF.

This sequence joins TRBV5-8 and TRBJ2-1; TRBD2 matches 11 bases. This CDR3 comprises 17 residues. Germline lookup yields CDR1 SGHTS and CDR2 YDEGEE. Losses at the gene ends were 0 bases for V and 4 bases for J; bases not matched to a gene: 6. The CDR3 sequence is CASSLDRTSGGYNEQFF. CDR3 bases: TGTGCCAGCAGCTTGGACAGAACTAGCGGGGGTTACAATGAGCAGTTCTTC.

Written as DNA, the CDR3 is TGTGCCAGCAGCCCCGGGACAGGGACCCCTTATCAGCCCCAGCATTTT. Translation gives CASSPGTGTPYQPQHF. The chain is built from TRBV3-1 (or the pseudogene TRBV3-2) and TRBJ1-5, with 9 nucleotides matching TRBD1. The CDR3 is 16 residues long. J gave up 5 bases and V 4 bases, and 9 bases lay outside the gene matches. Germline CDR1 LGHDT, CDR2 YNNKEL (reference sequence).

This clone showed up just once. The genes are TRBV19 and TRBJ2-1; tentatively, D is TRBD1 (6 bases). Trimming shortened V by 6 bases and J by 10 bases, and 19 bases separated the two germline ends. This CDR3 spans 14 amino acids. Germline V gene lookup returns CDR1 LNHDA and CDR2 SQIVND (reference sequence). The CDR3 protein is CASSPVLGAGEQFF. CDR3 DNA: TGTGCCAGTAGCCCGGTGTTGGGGGCAGGGGAGCAGTTCTTC.

V usage is TRBV30 and J usage is TRBJ1-2; D unclear. CDR3 length equals 12 residues. With 3 bases removed from V and 6 bases from J, the gap between germline ends came to 11 bases. Germline values: CDR1 GTSNPN, CDR2 SVGIG (reference sequence). CDR3 loop: CAWRGGRDGYTF. In nucleotides, the CDR3 is TGTGCCTGGAGGGGCGGGAGAGATGGCTACACCTTC.

This clone was seen just once. The CDR3 protein is CASSGSGRANYEQFF. CDR3 DNA sequence: TGTGCCAGCAGCGGGAGCGGGAGGGCTAACTATGAGCAGTTCTTC. V gene TRBV5-4 combines with J gene TRBJ2-1, with 10 positions matching TRBD2. After removal of 4 bases from V and 8 bases from J, the junction contained 9 bases not matched to a gene. This CDR3 has 15 amino acids. Looked up from germline, CDR1 is SGHNT and CDR2 is YYREEE (reference sequence).

The chain carries TRBV15 and TRBJ2-3; 7 nucleotides agree with TRBD2. Trimming took 4 bases from V and 0 from J; bases not matched to a gene: 4. CDR1 and CDR2 from the germline V gene are LNHNV and YYDKDF (reference sequence). The CDR3 has 15 amino acids. CDR3 residues: CATSTGLESTDTQYF. CDR3 sequence (DNA): TGTGCCACCAGCACCGGACTAGAAAGCACAGATACGCAGTATTTT. Together with reference TRBV15 and TRBJ2-3, the CDR3 gives the full variable domain: DAMVIQNPRYQVTQFGKPVTLSCSQTLNHNVMYWYQQKSSQAPKLLFHYYDKDFNNEADTPDNFQSRRPNTSFCFLDIRSPGLGDTAMYLCATSTGLESTDTQYFGPGTRLTVL.

The J gene is TRBJ2-2, the V gene TRBV5-6, with 9 positions matching TRBD2. The germline CDR1 and CDR2 sequences are SGHDT and YYEEEE. The CDR3 is 17 residues long. J gave up 0 bases and V 4 bases, and 7 bases lay outside the gene matches. CDR3 nucleotide sequence: TGTGCCAGCAGCCCGAAGACTAGCGGTGCGAACACCGGGGAGCTGTTTTTT. This gives the protein CASSPKTSGANTGELFF.

The table lists this clone with a few counts. The rearrangement uses TRBV27 and TRBJ1-6; D gene uncertain. The CDR3 extends over 14 amino acids. Between the trimmed V and J ends, which lost 3 bases and 6 bases, there was a span of 9 bases. Germline V lookup: CDR1 MNHEY, CDR2 SMNVEV (reference sequence). The CDR3 here is CASSFGLFNSPLHF. The CDR3 nucleotides are TGTGCCAGCAGTTTCGGACTTTTTAATTCACCCCTCCACTTT.

The V and J genes are TRBV3-1 (or the pseudogene TRBV3-2) and TRBJ1-1; D gene uncertain. Trimming cost V 4 bases and J 0 bases, with 12 bases left between them. From germline, CDR1 is LGHDT and CDR2 YNNKEL (reference sequence). There are 15 residues in the CDR3. The CDR3 region has the DNA TGTGCCAGCAGCCTAAGCCGATTGATGAACACTGAAGCTTTCTTT. This codes for CASSLSRLMNTEAFF.

The gene calls are TRBV7-9 and TRBJ2-2; D uncertain. Trimming cost V 6 bases and J 3 bases, with 14 bases left between them. CDR3 length: 15 amino acids. The germline V gene has CDR1 SEHNR and CDR2 FQNEAQ (reference sequence). DNA of the CDR3: TGTGCCAGCAGTTTTAGTGACACAGACACCGGGGAGCTGTTTTTT. Translating it yields CASSFSDTDTGELFF.

V gene TRBV2 combines with J gene TRBJ2-3; the D gene is possibly TRBD2 (5 bases). V shed 10 bases and J shed 1 base, with 12 bases lying between them. The CDR3 totals 13 residues. Per the germline V gene, CDR1 is SNHLY and CDR2 is FYNNEI. The CDR3 protein is CAIPGKGTDTQYF. CDR3 DNA: TGTGCCATTCCGGGGAAGGGCACAGATACGCAGTATTTT.

The chain joins TRBV11-2 to TRBJ2-7, with TRBD1 as a possible D gene (5 bases). V lost 5 bases and J lost 2, with 13 bases in between. This CDR3 is 14 amino acids long. Germline loops: CDR1 SGHAT, CDR2 FQNNGV. CDR3 amino acids: CASSLRVLAYEQYF. CDR3 bases: TGTGCCAGCAGCCTCAGGGTCCTCGCCTACGAGCAGTACTTC.

The chain is built from TRBV18 and TRBJ2-1, with D hard to call. CDR1 KGHSH and CDR2 LQKENI come from the germline V gene. The CDR3 has 14 amino acids. V was clipped by 6 bases and J by 8 bases, with 17 bases between them. The chain's CDR3 is CASSPNSDIHEQFF. The DNA of the CDR3 is TGTGCCAGCTCCCCCAACTCCGACATCCATGAGCAGTTCTTC.

J is TRBJ1-2 and V is TRBV5-8, with 8 positions matching TRBD1. With 0 bases clipped from V and 4 bases from J, the junction kept 5 bases outside the gene matches. The CDR3 is 15 residues long. CDR1 and CDR2 from the germline V gene are SGHTS and YDEGEE. CDR3 loop: CASSLVRGPSYGYTF. Written as DNA, the CDR3 is TGTGCCAGCAGCTTGGTCAGGGGGCCCAGCTATGGCTACACCTTC.

The chain carries TRBV5-1 and TRBJ1-1, with 7 positions matching TRBD1. The CDR3 contains 14 residues. Germline assignment: CDR1 SGHRS and CDR2 YFSETQ. After removal of 3 bases from V and 4 bases from J, the junction contained 6 bases not matched to a gene. The CDR3 loop is CASSSTDRVTEAFF. DNA of the CDR3: TGCGCCAGCAGCTCCACTGACAGGGTCACTGAAGCTTTCTTT.

The gene calls are TRBV7-9 and TRBJ2-7; weak D call: TRBD1 (6 bases). Germline assignment: CDR1 SEHNR and CDR2 FQNEAQ (reference sequence). The V end lost 4 bases, the J end lost 5 bases, and 15 bases lay between the germline ends. This CDR3 region has 14 residues. The CDR3 region has the DNA TGTGCCAGCAGCTCAACGACAGGACCTAACGAGCAGTACTTC. Its protein product is CASSSTTGPNEQYF.

The CDR3 loop is CASSPGSYLPPYEQYF. The CDR3 DNA reads TGTGCCAGCAGCCCCGGTTCATATCTCCCCCCCTACGAGCAGTACTTC. The chain couples TRBV11-1 to TRBJ2-7, with no clear D. The CDR3 sequence is 16 residues long. Per the germline V gene, CDR1 is SGHAT and CDR2 is FQDESV (reference sequence). The V end was cut by 5 bases, the J end by 2 bases, with 19 bases between.

The J gene is TRBJ1-6, the V gene TRBV30, with unresolved D. The CDR3 extends over 14 amino acids. The V gene lost 0 bases and the J gene lost 14 bases, with 17 bases spanning the gap. CDR1 is GTSNPN and CDR2 is SVGIG in the germline V gene (reference sequence). The CDR3 is CAWSVQSEVSTLHF. The CDR3 DNA follows: TGTGCCTGGAGTGTACAAAGTGAGGTTTCCACCCTCCACTTT. Using reference TRBV30 and TRBJ1-6 for the parts outside the CDR3, the full variable domain is SQTIHQWPATLVQPVGSPLSLECTVEGTSNPNLYWYRQAAGRGLQLLFYSVGIGQISSEVPQNLSASRPQDRQFILSSKKLLLSDSGFYLCAWSVQSEVSTLHFGNGTRLTVT.

The chain has TRBV28 and TRBJ1-2; 7 nucleotides align to TRBD1. This CDR3 comprises 17 residues. V trimming: 7 bases; J trimming: 3 bases; junction bases outside the gene matches: 17. CDR1 is MDHEN and CDR2 is SYDVKM in the germline V gene. CDR3 amino acids: CASKPIGWDRLYYGYTF. CDR3 sequence (DNA): TGTGCCAGCAAACCCATAGGGTGGGACAGACTTTACTATGGCTACACCTTC.